The next 24 T cell receptor beta chains were all read from a single sample in a study of blood T cell repertoires in COVID-19. Some clones are missing from TCRdb's copy, which holds only in-frame ones; the method was immunoSEQ multiplex PCR. The profile shows about 180,000 clones, about 88% of them singletons. The sample taken for sequencing was PBMCs or T cells enriched from blood (not recorded which). The receptor set was obtained from a woman between 18 and 29 years old who had recovered from COVID-19.

The table lists this clone with a few counts. This chain connects TRBV28 to TRBJ1-5; 7 bases are a match to TRBD1. The CDR3 has 16 residues. Germline CDR1 MDHEN, CDR2 SYDVKM. Trimming at V came to 6 bases and at J to 3 bases, leaving 11 bases not matched to a gene. CDR3 bases: TGTGCCAGCAGACTACTCCCGGGACAGCCCAATCAGCCCCAGCATTTT. Its translation: CASRLLPGQPNQPQHF.

Only one count was recorded for this clone. This chain uses TRBV28 with TRBJ1-3, with D maybe TRBD1 (5 bases). Trimming took 2 bases from V and 11 from J, leaving 13 bases between them. This CDR3 spans 13 amino acids. Per germline, CDR1 MDHEN and CDR2 SYDVKM. The CDR3 nucleotides are TGTGCCAGCAGTTTAACCAGGGCACCGGCCATATATTTT. Its translation is CASSLTRAPAIYF.

This rearrangement joins TRBV15 to TRBJ1-4, with TRBD1 identical over 7 bases. The CDR3 runs to 15 residues. Trimming removed 4 bases from V and 3 bases from J; junction bases left unmatched: 5. In germline, CDR1 is LNHNV, CDR2 YYDKDF (reference sequence). The CDR3 spells CATSIDRAPNEKLFF. The DNA for the CDR3 is TGTGCCACCAGCATTGACAGGGCCCCTAATGAAAAACTGTTTTTT.

This chain joins TRBV7-2 and TRBJ1-4; 7 bases are shared with TRBD1. The junction had 4 bases not matched to a gene; V was cut back by 6 bases and J by 3 bases. CDR1 is SGHTA, CDR2 FQGNSA, per germline. The CDR3 extends over 14 amino acids. The CDR3 sequence is CASRKGQSNEKLFF. CDR3 nucleotide sequence: TGTGCCAGCAGAAAGGGACAGTCTAATGAAAAACTGTTTTTT.

The V gene is TRBV6-1, the J gene TRBJ2-3; the D gene is possibly TRBD2 (7 bases). Germline V CDR1 and CDR2: MNHNS, SASEGT. This CDR3 is 17 amino acids long. Between the trimmed V and J ends, which lost 1 base and 3 bases, there was a span of 17 bases. The CDR3 bases are TGTGCCAGCAGTGAAGTGGGGAGGGGGGGAAGAACAGATACGCAGTATTTT. It is translated as CASSEVGRGGRTDTQYF.

The chain recombines TRBV28 with TRBJ1-5; possibly TRBD1 for D (5 bases). V dropped 3 bases and J dropped 7 bases, with 16 bases sitting between them. The germline CDR1 and CDR2 sequences are MDHEN and SYDVKM. The CDR3 has 15 amino acids. As DNA, the CDR3 is TGTGCCAGCAGTTTCCCCCAGGGAGGAATACAGCCCCAGCATTTT. This translates into CASSFPQGGIQPQHF.

The rearrangement links TRBV6-6 to TRBJ1-6; 7 bases are shared with TRBD1. CDR1 is MNHNY, CDR2 SVGAGI, per germline (reference sequence). This CDR3 is 13 amino acids long. Trimming removed 7 bases from V and 5 bases from J; junction bases left unmatched: 2. The CDR3 bases are TGTGCCAGCACGGGACAGAATAATTCACCCCTCCACTTT. Its translation is CASTGQNNSPLHF.

The genes are TRBV2 and TRBJ2-3; D uncertain. This CDR3 contains 13 residues. Per germline, CDR1 SNHLY and CDR2 FYNNEI. V was shortened by 5 bases and J by 1 base, with 7 bases between the two germline ends. The CDR3, as DNA: TGTGCCAGCAGTCTTACAGGCACAGATACGCAGTATTTT. Its translation is CASSLTGTDTQYF.

The chain has TRBV5-4 and TRBJ2-7; 7 bases map to TRBD1. CDR3 size: 13 residues. After removal of 0 bases from V and 5 bases from J, the junction contained 2 bases not matched to a gene. Germline CDR1 and CDR2: SGHNT and YYREEE (reference sequence). This CDR3 reads CASSLGQGDEQYF. CDR3 sequence (DNA): TGTGCCAGCAGCTTGGGGCAGGGGGACGAGCAGTACTTC.

The V and J genes are TRBV10-2 and TRBJ2-1, with TRBD2 matching over 12 bases. This CDR3 spans 14 amino acids. Trimming cost V 6 bases and J 7 bases; bases outside gene matches: 4. Per germline, CDR1 WSHSY and CDR2 SAAADI. The CDR3 DNA is TGCGCCAGCAGAAGGACTAGCGGGACAAATGAGCAGTTCTTC. This codes for CASRRTSGTNEQFF.

The V call is TRBV6-2 or TRBV6-3, the J call TRBJ2-7; 12 bases agree with TRBD1. V trimming: 5 bases; J trimming: 6 bases; junction bases outside the gene matches: 8. Germline-derived CDR1 and CDR2 are MNHEY and SVGEGT. CDR3 length equals 15 residues. CDR3 DNA sequence: TGTGCCAGCAGTCTTCGGGACAGGGGGCAAGGCGAGCAGTACTTC. Its protein product is CASSLRDRGQGEQYF.

This sequence joins TRBV19 and TRBJ1-1; 7 bases align to TRBD1. CDR1 LNHDA and CDR2 SQIVND come from the germline V gene (reference sequence). The V and J ends lost 4 bases and 1 base, in that order; junction bases with no gene match: 0. This CDR3 has 13 residues. The CDR3 here is CASSTGGNTEAFF. The CDR3 nucleotides read TGTGCCAGTAGTACAGGGGGGAACACTGAAGCTTTCTTT.

V and J are TRBV24-1 and TRBJ2-7; the D is unclear. CDR1 and CDR2 from the germline V gene are KGHDR and SFDVKD. V was shortened by 4 bases and J by 2 bases, with 11 bases between the two germline ends. The CDR3 extends over 14 amino acids. The chain's CDR3 is CATSDRQAPYEQYF. CDR3 nucleotide sequence: TGTGCCACCAGTGACCGGCAGGCCCCCTACGAGCAGTACTTC.

This clone was observed a single time. The chain carries TRBV28 and TRBJ1-1; D gene ambiguous. The germline V and J ends were trimmed by 5 bases and 1 base, with 14 bases remaining between them. Germline CDR1 MDHEN, CDR2 SYDVKM. The CDR3 sequence is 15 residues long. This CDR3 reads CASSLGPEGNTEAFF. In DNA form, the CDR3 reads TGTGCCAGCAGTCTGGGTCCCGAGGGGAACACTGAAGCTTTCTTT.

This clone was detected once. V gene TRBV7-6 combines with J gene TRBJ2-7, with unresolved D. From germline, CDR1 is SGHVS and CDR2 FNYEAQ. Trimming cost V 5 bases and J 2 bases, with 13 bases left between them. There are 14 residues in the CDR3. CDR3 amino acids: CASSPDDTPYEQYF. The CDR3 bases are TGTGCCAGCAGCCCAGATGACACCCCCTACGAGCAGTACTTC.

The chain has TRBV19 and TRBJ1-5, with D possibly being TRBD1 (5 bases). Trimming pared 5 bases from V and 9 bases from J, leaving 11 bases between. The CDR3 runs 12 residues. Germline CDR1 is LNHDA and CDR2 is SQIVND (reference sequence). The CDR3 bases are TGTGCCAGTAGTTACGCCGGGGGGCCCCAGCATTTT. Its protein is CASSYAGGPQHF.

The chain employs TRBV28 and TRBJ2-1, with 11 bases that match TRBD2. The V gene end was trimmed by 0 bases and the J gene end by 5 bases; junction bases not matched to a gene: 0. The germline V gene has CDR1 MDHEN and CDR2 SYDVKM. The CDR3 covers 15 residues. CDR3 coding DNA: TGTGCCAGCAGTTTATGGACTAGCGGGGACAATGAGCAGTTCTTC. Translated: CASSLWTSGDNEQFF.

This rearrangement joins TRBV11-3 to TRBJ2-7; D is possibly TRBD1 (5 bases). The CDR3 is 13 residues long. CDR1 and CDR2 (germline): SGHNT, YENEEA. Trimming took 5 bases from V and 6 from J, leaving 14 bases between them. The CDR3 reads CASSRSREGEQYF. CDR3 DNA: TGTGCCAGCAGCCGGTCCAGGGAAGGCGAGCAGTACTTC. Together with reference TRBV11-3 and TRBJ2-7, the CDR3 gives the full variable domain: EAGVVQSPRYKIIEKKQPVAFWCNPISGHNTLYWYLQNLGQGPELLIRYENEEAVDDSQLPKDRFSAERLKGVDSTLKIQPAELGDSAVYLCASSRSREGEQYFGPGTRLTVT.

The V and J genes are TRBV19 and TRBJ1-5; unclear D gene. Germline CDR1 LNHDA, CDR2 SQIVND (reference sequence). V was clipped by 1 base and J by 2 bases, with 9 bases between them. The CDR3 has 15 residues. CDR3 region: CASSIGTRGNQPQHF. In DNA, the CDR3 is TGTGCCAGTAGTATAGGGACTCGGGGCAATCAGCCCCAGCATTTT.

The chain carries TRBV10-2 and TRBJ1-2, with 9 bases that match TRBD1. Unmatched junction bases numbered 2, after V lost 0 bases and J lost 3 bases. The CDR3 sequence is 15 residues long. Looked up from germline, CDR1 is WSHSY and CDR2 is SAAADI. CDR3 nucleotides: TGCGCCAGCAGTGAGTCTACAGGGGGCCACTATGGCTACACCTTC. Translation: CASSESTGGHYGYTF.

V usage is TRBV4-2 and J usage is TRBJ2-7; D remains ambiguous. Trimming pared 0 bases from V and 0 bases from J, leaving 9 bases between. Germline CDR1 reads LGHNA; CDR2 reads YNFKEQ. The CDR3 contains 15 residues. The CDR3 protein is CASSQEGFTSYEQYF. The CDR3, as DNA: TGTGCCAGCAGCCAAGAGGGCTTTACCTCCTACGAGCAGTACTTC.

Only one count was recorded for this clone. This chain joins TRBV5-4 and TRBJ2-6, with TRBD1 matching over 8 bases. The germline V gene has CDR1 SGHNT and CDR2 YYREEE (reference sequence). After removal of 0 bases from V and 0 bases from J, the junction contained 5 bases not matched to a gene. The CDR3 has 18 residues. DNA for the CDR3: TGTGCCAGCAGCTTGGGCAGGGGGCCGGGCTCTGGGGCCAACGTCCTGACTTTC. Amino acids: CASSLGRGPGSGANVLTF.

This chain uses TRBV19 with TRBJ1-5; TRBD1 is a possible D gene (6 bases). This CDR3 has 13 residues. V dropped 5 bases and J dropped 4 bases, with 9 bases sitting between them. Germline CDR1 LNHDA, CDR2 SQIVND (reference sequence). The CDR3 is CASSRQVNQPQHF. CDR3 sequence (DNA): TGTGCCAGTAGTCGACAGGTAAATCAGCCCCAGCATTTT.

The chain couples TRBV11-2 to TRBJ2-5; 7 nucleotides agree with TRBD1. V shed 1 base, J shed 5 bases, and the junction held 13 bases outside the gene matches. The CDR3 consists of 17 residues. From germline, CDR1 is SGHAT and CDR2 FQNNGV. CDR3 sequence reads: CASSLAGVTSRGETQYF. DNA for the CDR3: TGTGCCAGCAGCTTAGCAGGAGTCACCTCCAGGGGGGAGACCCAGTACTTC.